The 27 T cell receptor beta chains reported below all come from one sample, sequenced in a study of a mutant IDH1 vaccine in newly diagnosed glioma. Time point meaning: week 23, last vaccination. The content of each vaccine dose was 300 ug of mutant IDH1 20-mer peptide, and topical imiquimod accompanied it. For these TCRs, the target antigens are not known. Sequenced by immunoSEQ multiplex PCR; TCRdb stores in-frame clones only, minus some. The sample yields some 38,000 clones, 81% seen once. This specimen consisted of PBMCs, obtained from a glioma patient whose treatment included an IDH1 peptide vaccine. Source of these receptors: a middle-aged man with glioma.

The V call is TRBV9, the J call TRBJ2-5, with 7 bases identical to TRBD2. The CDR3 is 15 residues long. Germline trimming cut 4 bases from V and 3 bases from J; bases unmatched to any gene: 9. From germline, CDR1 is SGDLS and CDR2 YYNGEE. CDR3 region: CASSPSRTSKETQYF. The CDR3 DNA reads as TGTGCCAGCAGCCCAAGCAGGACTAGTAAAGAGACCCAGTACTTC.

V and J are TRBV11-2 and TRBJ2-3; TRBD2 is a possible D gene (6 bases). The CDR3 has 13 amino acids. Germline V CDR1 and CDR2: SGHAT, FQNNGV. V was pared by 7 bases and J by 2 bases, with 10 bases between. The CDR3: CASIADLTDTQYF. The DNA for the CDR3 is TGTGCCAGCATAGCGGACCTCACAGATACGCAGTATTTT. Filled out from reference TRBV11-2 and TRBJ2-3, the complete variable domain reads EAGVAQSPRYKIIEKRQSVAFWCNPISGHATLYWYQQILGQGPKLLIQFQNNGVVDDSQLPKDRFSAERLKGVDSTLKIQPAKLEDSAVYLCASIADLTDTQYFGPGTRLTVL.

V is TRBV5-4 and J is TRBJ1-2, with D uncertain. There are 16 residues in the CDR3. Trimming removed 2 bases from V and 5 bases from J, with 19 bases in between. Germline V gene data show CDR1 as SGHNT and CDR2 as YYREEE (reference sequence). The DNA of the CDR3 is TGTGCCAGCAGCTTCCTGGGCTGGGCAGGCACTTATGGCTACACCTTC. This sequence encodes CASSFLGWAGTYGYTF.

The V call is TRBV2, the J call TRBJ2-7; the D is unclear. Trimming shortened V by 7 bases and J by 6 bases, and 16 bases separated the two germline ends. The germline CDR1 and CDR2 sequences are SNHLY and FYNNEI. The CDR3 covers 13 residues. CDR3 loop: CASTLPTLVEQYF. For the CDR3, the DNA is TGTGCCAGCACACTACCCACCTTAGTCGAGCAGTACTTC.

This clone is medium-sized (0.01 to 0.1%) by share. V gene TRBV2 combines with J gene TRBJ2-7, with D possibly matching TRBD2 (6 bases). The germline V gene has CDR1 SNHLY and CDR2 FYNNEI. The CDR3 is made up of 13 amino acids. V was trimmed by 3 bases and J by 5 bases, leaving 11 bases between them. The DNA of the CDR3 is TGTGCCAGCAGTGAGCGGGGCTTCAACGAGCAGTACTTC. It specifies CASSERGFNEQYF.

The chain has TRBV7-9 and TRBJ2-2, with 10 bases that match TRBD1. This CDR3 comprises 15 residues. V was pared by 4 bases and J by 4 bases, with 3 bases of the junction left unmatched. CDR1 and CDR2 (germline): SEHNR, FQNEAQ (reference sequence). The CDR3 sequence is CASSSWTGGTGELFF. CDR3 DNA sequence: TGTGCCAGCAGCTCGTGGACAGGGGGCACCGGGGAGCTGTTTTTT.

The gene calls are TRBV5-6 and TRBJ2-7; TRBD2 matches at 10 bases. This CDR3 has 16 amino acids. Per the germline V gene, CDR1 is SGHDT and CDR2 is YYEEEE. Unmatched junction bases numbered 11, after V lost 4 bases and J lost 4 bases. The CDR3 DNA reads TGTGCCAGCAGCGTCAGGGCTAGCGGGAGTCGGTACGAGCAGTACTTC. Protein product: CASSVRASGSRYEQYF.

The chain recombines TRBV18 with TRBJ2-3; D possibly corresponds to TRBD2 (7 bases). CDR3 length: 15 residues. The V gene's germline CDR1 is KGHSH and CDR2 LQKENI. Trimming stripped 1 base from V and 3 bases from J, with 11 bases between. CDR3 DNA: TGTGCCAGCTCACCACGGGGGGGCGGTACAGATACGCAGTATTTT. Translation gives CASSPRGGGTDTQYF. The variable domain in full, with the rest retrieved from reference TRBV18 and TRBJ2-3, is NAGVMQNPRHLVRRRGQEARLRCSPMKGHSHVYWYRQLPEEGLKFMVYLQKENIIDESGMPKERFSAEFPKEGPSILRIQQVVRGDSAAYFCASSPRGGGTDTQYFGPGTRLTVL.

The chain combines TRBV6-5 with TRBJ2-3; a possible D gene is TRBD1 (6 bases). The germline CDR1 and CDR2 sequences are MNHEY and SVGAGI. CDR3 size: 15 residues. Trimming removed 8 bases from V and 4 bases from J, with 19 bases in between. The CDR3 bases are TGTGCCAGCGCTCTACAGGGAAATGCGGCAGATACGCAGTATTTT. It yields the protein CASALQGNAADTQYF.

This chain's CDR3 is CSVGDYEQFF. The CDR3 DNA sequence: TGCAGCGTTGGGGACTATGAGCAGTTCTTC. The genes are TRBV29-1 and TRBJ2-1; D is possibly TRBD2 (6 bases). The CDR3 contains 10 residues. V was trimmed by 4 bases and J by 8 bases, leaving 6 bases between them. Germline values: CDR1 SQVTM, CDR2 ANQGSEA.

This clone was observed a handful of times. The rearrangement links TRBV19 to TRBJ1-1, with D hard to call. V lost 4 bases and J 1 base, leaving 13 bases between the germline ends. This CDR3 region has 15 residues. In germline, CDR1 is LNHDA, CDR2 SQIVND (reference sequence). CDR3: CASSKWVLGNTEAFF. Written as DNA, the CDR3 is TGTGCCAGTAGTAAATGGGTTTTGGGGAACACTGAAGCTTTCTTT. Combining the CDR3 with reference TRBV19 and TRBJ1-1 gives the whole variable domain DGGITQSPKYLFRKEGQNVTLSCEQNLNHDAMYWYRQDPGQGLRLIYYSQIVNDFQKGDIAEGYSVSREKKESFPLTVTSAQKNPTAFYLCASSKWVLGNTEAFFGQGTRLTVV.

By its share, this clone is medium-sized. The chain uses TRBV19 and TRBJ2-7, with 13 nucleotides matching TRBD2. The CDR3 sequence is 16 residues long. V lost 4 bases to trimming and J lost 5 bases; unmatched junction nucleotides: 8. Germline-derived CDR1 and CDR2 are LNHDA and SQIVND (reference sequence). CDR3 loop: CASSKRTSGGLNEQYF. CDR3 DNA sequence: TGTGCCAGTAGTAAACGGACTAGCGGGGGTTTGAACGAGCAGTACTTC.

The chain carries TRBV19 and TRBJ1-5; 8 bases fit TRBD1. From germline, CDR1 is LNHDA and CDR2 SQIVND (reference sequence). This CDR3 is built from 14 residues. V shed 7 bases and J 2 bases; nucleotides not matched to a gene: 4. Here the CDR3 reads CASTKTGGNQPQHF. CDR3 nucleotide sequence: TGTGCCAGTACCAAGACAGGGGGCAATCAGCCCCAGCATTTT.

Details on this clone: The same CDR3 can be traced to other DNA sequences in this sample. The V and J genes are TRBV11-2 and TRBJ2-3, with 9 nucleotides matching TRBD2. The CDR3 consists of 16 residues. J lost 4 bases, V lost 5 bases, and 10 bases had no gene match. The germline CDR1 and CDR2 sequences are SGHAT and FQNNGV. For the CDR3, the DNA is TGTGCCAGCAGCCGCTCTCCAGCGGGGGGCTCAGATACGCAGTATTTT. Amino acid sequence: CASSRSPAGGSDTQYF.

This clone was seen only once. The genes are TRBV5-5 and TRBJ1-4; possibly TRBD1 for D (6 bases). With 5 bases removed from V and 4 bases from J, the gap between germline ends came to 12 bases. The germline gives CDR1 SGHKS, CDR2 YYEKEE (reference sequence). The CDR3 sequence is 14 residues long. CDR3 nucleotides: TGTGCCAGCAGTTGGACAGCTAATAATGAAAAACTGTTTTTT. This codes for CASSWTANNEKLFF.

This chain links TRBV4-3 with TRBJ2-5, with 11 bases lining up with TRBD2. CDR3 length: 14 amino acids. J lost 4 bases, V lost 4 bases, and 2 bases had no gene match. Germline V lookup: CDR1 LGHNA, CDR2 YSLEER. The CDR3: CASSPGLAAETQYF. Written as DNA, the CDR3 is TGCGCCAGCAGCCCGGGACTAGCGGCAGAGACCCAGTACTTC.

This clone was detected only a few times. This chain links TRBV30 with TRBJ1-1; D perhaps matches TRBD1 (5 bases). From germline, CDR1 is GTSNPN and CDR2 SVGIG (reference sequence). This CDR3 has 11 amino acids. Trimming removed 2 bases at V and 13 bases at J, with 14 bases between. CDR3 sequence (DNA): TGTGCCTGGAGTCCAGGGCCTCCTCTTTTCTTT. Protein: CAWSPGPPLFF.

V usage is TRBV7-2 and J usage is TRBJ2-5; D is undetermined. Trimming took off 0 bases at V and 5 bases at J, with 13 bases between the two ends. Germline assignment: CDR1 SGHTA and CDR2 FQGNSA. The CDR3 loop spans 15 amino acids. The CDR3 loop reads CASSLAGPRRETQYF. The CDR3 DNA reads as TGTGCCAGCAGCTTAGCGGGTCCCCGTCGGGAGACCCAGTACTTC. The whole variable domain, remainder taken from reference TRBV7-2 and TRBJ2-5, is GAGVSQSPSNKVTEKGKDVELRCDPISGHTALYWYRQSLGQGLEFLIYFQGNSAPDKSGLPSDRFSAERTGGSVSTLTIQRTQQEDSAVYLCASSLAGPRRETQYFGPGTRLLVL.

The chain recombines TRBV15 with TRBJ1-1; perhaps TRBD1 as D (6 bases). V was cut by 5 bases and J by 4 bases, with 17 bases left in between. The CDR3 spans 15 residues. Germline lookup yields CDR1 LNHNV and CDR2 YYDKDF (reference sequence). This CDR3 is CATSPTVQGRTEAFF. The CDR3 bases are TGTGCCACCAGCCCTACGGTACAGGGTCGCACTGAAGCTTTCTTT.

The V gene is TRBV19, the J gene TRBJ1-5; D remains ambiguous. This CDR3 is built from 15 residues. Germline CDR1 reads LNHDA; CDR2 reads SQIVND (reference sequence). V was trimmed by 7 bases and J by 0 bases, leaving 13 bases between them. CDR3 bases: TGTGCCAGTAAATTCGATAGGGCTAGCAATCAGCCCCAGCATTTT. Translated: CASKFDRASNQPQHF.

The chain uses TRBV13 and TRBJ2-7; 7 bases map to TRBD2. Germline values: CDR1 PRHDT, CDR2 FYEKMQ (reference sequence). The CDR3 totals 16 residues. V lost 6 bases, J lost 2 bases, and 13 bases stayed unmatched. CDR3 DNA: TGTGCCAGCAGACGATCCCGGACTAGTTCCGCCTACGAGCAGTACTTC. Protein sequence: CASRRSRTSSAYEQYF.

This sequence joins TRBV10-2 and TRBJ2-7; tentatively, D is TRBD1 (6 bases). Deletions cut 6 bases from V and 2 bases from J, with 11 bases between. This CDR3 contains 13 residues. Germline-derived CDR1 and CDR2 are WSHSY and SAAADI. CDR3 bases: TGCGCCAGCAGCAAAACAGGGACCTACGAGCAGTACTTC. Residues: CASSKTGTYEQYF.

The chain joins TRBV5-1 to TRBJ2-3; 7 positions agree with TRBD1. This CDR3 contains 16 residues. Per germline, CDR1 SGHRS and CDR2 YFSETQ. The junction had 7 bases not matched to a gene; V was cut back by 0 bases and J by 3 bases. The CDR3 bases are TGCGCCAGCAGCTTGGCCGTTGGCAGGGGGACAGATACGCAGTATTTT. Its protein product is CASSLAVGRGTDTQYF.

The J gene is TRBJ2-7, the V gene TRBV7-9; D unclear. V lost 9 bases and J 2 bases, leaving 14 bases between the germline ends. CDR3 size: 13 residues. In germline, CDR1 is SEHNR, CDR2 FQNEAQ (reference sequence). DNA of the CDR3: TGTGCCAGTAGCCAATCGGCAGCCTACGAGCAGTACTTC. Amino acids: CASSQSAAYEQYF.

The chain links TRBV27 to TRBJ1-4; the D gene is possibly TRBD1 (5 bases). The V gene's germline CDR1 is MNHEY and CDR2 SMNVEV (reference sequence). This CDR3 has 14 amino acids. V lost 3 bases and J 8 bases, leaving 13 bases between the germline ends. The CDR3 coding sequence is TGTGCCAGCAGTTTCCAGGGAATAGGAGAAAAACTGTTTTTT. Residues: CASSFQGIGEKLFF. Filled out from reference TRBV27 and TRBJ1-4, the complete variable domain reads EAQVTQNPRYLITVTGKKLTVTCSQNMNHEYMSWYRQDPGLGLRQIYYSMNVEVTDKGDVPEGYKVSRKEKRNFPLILESPSPNQTSLYFCASSFQGIGEKLFFGSGTQLSVL.

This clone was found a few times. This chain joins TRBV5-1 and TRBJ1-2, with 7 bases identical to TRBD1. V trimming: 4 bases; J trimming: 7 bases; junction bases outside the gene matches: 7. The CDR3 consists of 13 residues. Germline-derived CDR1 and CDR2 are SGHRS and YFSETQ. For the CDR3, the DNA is TGCGCCAGCAGCCGGGACAGCCTGGGTGGCTACACCTTC. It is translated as CASSRDSLGGYTF.

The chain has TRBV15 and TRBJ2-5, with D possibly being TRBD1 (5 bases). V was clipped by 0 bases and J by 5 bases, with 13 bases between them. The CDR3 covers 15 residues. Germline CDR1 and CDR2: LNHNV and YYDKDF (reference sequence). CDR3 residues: CATSRDRGLVETQYF. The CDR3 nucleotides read TGTGCCACCAGCAGAGATAGGGGTCTGGTGGAGACCCAGTACTTC.